At least ten counts were recorded for the clone carrying this T cell receptor (beta chain). The antigen is undetermined. The source of the sample is a study of human T cells and chemical hapten exposure. Background on the study: The cohort included alopecia areata under or over 50% scalp, totalis and universalis. General study results and limits: Compared with pre-sensitization or healthy control sets, expanded TCRs clustered more.

TCRdb ran MiXCR on the RACE reads and lists one entry per CDR3 protein. The repertoire consists of 40,000 to 50,000 distinct CDR3 sequences, with 4% occurring once and the leading ten covering roughly a quarter. The time point is: patch test 1, 2 weeks after DPC sensitization. Described treatment: therapeutic diphenylcyclopropenone sensitization with weekly scalp DPC. Unfractionated whole blood was the source of the extracted total RNA. V shed 7 bases, J shed 0 bases, and the junction held 3 bases outside the gene matches. The CDR3 has 14 residues. The rearrangement joins TRBV12-3 or TRBV12-4 to TRBJ2-7; 10 bases map to TRBD2. The input for sequencing was whole blood, taken in connection with sensitization to the hapten diphenylcyclopropenone (DPC). The sequence was obtained from a man aged 45-60 years with alopecia areata. Some clones in this sample may be carry-over from other donors' samples. DNA of the CDR3: TGTGCCAGCACTCTAGCGGGAGACTCCTACGAGCAGTACTTC. Protein product: CASTLAGDSYEQYF.